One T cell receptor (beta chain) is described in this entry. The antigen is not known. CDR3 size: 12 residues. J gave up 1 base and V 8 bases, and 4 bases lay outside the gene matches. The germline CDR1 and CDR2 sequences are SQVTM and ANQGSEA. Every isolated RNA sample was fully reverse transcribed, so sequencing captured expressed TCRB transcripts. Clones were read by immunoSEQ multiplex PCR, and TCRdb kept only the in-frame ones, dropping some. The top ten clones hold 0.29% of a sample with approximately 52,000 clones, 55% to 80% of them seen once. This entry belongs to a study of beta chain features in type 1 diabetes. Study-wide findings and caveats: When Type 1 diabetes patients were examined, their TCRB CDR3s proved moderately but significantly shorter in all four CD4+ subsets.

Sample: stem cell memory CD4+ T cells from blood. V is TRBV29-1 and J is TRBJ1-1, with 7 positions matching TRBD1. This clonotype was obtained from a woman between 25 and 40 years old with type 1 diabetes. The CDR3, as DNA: TGCAGCTACAGGGGTTGGAACACTGAAGCTTTCTTT. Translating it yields CSYRGWNTEAFF.